These 30 T cell receptor beta chains were all obtained from the same sample, sequenced in a study of shared T cell receptors in the human thymus. Profiling relied on immunoSEQ multiplex PCR, and the TCRdb table lists in-frame clones only, not all of them. The sample carries approximately 760,000 clones, approximately 83% recorded once. The sample also formed part of further work on human thymus T cells.

What was sequenced was thymocytes. The receptors here all came from a girl less than two years old with a congenital heart defect.

The gene calls are TRBV4-2 and TRBJ1-1; tentative D call: TRBD1 (6 bases). Germline V gene lookup returns CDR1 LGHNA and CDR2 YNFKEQ. The CDR3 covers 13 residues. Trimming removed 3 bases at V and 4 bases at J, with 9 bases between. The CDR3 sequence is CASSQDRLTEAFF. CDR3 DNA: TGTGCCAGCAGCCAGGACAGACTCACTGAAGCTTTCTTT.

This clone was picked up one time. V is TRBV11-2 and J is TRBJ1-2; tentatively, D is TRBD1 (5 bases). This CDR3 has 16 residues. Germline CDR1 and CDR2: SGHAT and FQNNGV. Trimming removed 1 base at V and 7 bases at J, with 19 bases between. The CDR3 sequence is CASSLGNPRQGLGYTF. CDR3 sequence (DNA): TGTGCCAGCAGCTTAGGGAATCCCCGGCAGGGTCTTGGCTACACCTTC.

This clone was seen once. This chain uses TRBV2 with TRBJ1-5, with 8 bases identical to TRBD1. Germline V CDR1 and CDR2: SNHLY, FYNNEI. The CDR3 totals 13 residues. The J segment lost 7 bases and the V segment lost 5 bases, leaving 4 bases of the junction unmatched. CDR3 sequence: CASSWTGRQPQHF. Here the CDR3 DNA reads TGTGCCAGCAGTTGGACAGGGAGGCAGCCCCAGCATTTT.

The chain combines TRBV5-6 with TRBJ1-2; D remains unclear. Trimming took 1 base from V and 3 from J, leaving 19 bases between them. The CDR3 runs 17 residues. Germline CDR1 SGHDT, CDR2 YYEEEE. The CDR3 coding sequence is TGTGCCAGCAGCTTGAGTTCAGGTGCGCACCCTTACTATGGCTACACCTTC. As protein: CASSLSSGAHPYYGYTF.

This clone was seen just once. The rearrangement joins TRBV5-1 to TRBJ2-7, with TRBD2 matching over 8 bases. V shed 3 bases and J 6 bases; nucleotides not matched to a gene: 11. Per germline, CDR1 SGHRS and CDR2 YFSETQ. This CDR3 is 15 amino acids long. CDR3 coding DNA: TGCGCCAGCAGCTCGGGGGGGAAGGGGCAAAGCGAGCAGTACTTC. It is translated as CASSSGGKGQSEQYF.

The rearrangement links TRBV6-1 to TRBJ1-1; 8 nucleotides match TRBD1. V dropped 8 bases and J dropped 1; count of bases not matched to a gene: 6. The CDR3 spans 14 residues. Germline V gene data show CDR1 as MNHNS and CDR2 as SASEGT. As DNA, the CDR3 is TGTGCCAGCCCAGGGGACAGGTCGAACACTGAAGCTTTCTTT. As protein: CASPGDRSNTEAFF.

This chain links TRBV4-3 with TRBJ2-3; 11 bases match TRBD2. The V gene's germline CDR1 is LGHNA and CDR2 YSLEER. The length of the CDR3 is 20 residues. J lost 1 base, V lost 4 bases, and 16 bases had no gene match. The DNA of the CDR3 is TGCGCCAGCAGCCTAAGAGGGCTAGCGGGGGGCCTCAACTGCACAGATACGCAGTATTTT. This sequence encodes CASSLRGLAGGLNCTDTQYF.

The chain combines TRBV7-6 with TRBJ2-7; TRBD2 might be the D (6 bases). Germline V gene lookup returns CDR1 SGHVS and CDR2 FNYEAQ. The V gene lost 1 base and the J gene lost 3 bases, with 19 bases spanning the gap. This CDR3 has 17 residues. CDR3 region: CASSLGDPGGSYYEQYF. The CDR3, as DNA: TGTGCCAGCAGCTTAGGAGACCCCGGAGGGTCCTACTACGAGCAGTACTTC.

This clone was detected only a few times. The gene calls are TRBV2 and TRBJ1-1; D not resolved. Germline V gene sequence: CDR1 SNHLY, CDR2 FYNNEI. V was clipped by 5 bases and J by 8 bases, with 9 bases between them. The CDR3 runs 11 residues. CDR3 region: CASSRAGEAFF. Written as DNA, the CDR3 is TGTGCCAGCAGTAGGGCGGGGGAAGCTTTCTTT. Using reference TRBV2 and TRBJ1-1 for the parts outside the CDR3, the full variable domain is EPEVTQTPSHQVTQMGQEVILRCVPISNHLYFYWYRQILGQKVEFLVSFYNNEISEKSEIFDDQFSVERPDGSNFTLKIRSTKLEDSAMYFCASSRAGEAFFGQGTRLTVV.

The chain has TRBV4-3 and TRBJ2-5; D perhaps matches TRBD1 (8 bases). The V gene's germline CDR1 is LGHNA and CDR2 YSLEER. Trimming left V 2 bases short and J 5 bases short, with 18 bases between. The CDR3 is made up of 16 amino acids. CDR3 DNA sequence: TGCGCCAGCAGCCAAAAGGGCAGGGGGCGGGGGGAGACCCAGTACTTC. This translates into CASSQKGRGRGETQYF.

This clone was counted once. This chain uses TRBV4-3 with TRBJ1-1, with D unclear. The germline gives CDR1 LGHNA, CDR2 YSLEER. The length of the CDR3 is 14 residues. V was clipped by 0 bases and J by 5 bases, with 10 bases between them. CDR3 nucleotide sequence: TGCGCCAGCAGCCAAGATCTTTCGGGGACTGAAGCTTTCTTT. It yields the protein CASSQDLSGTEAFF.

V is TRBV6-6 and J is TRBJ1-2, with 7 positions matching TRBD1. Trimming at V came to 7 bases and at J to 4 bases, leaving 3 bases not matched to a gene. The germline V gene encodes CDR1 MNHNY and CDR2 SVGAGI (reference sequence). The CDR3 runs to 12 residues. The CDR3 nucleotides read TGTGCCAGCAACCGACAGGGCTATGGCTACACCTTC. It translates to CASNRQGYGYTF.

The chain couples TRBV4-1 to TRBJ2-4, with D tentatively TRBD2 (6 bases). Trimming cost V 6 bases and J 0 bases, with 15 bases left between them. The CDR3 runs to 16 residues. Germline V gene lookup returns CDR1 MGHRA and CDR2 YSYEKL. CDR3 region: CASRPEGSLAKNIQYF. The CDR3 DNA follows: TGCGCCAGCAGACCGGAGGGATCTTTAGCCAAAAACATTCAGTACTTC.

CDR3 residues: CASSPRKPRVLYEKLFF. Written as DNA, the CDR3 is TGTGCCAGTAGTCCGCGAAAGCCCCGGGTATTGTATGAAAAACTGTTTTTT. This rearrangement joins TRBV19 to TRBJ1-4; no definite D call. The CDR3 extends over 17 amino acids. With 5 bases removed from V and 6 bases from J, the gap between germline ends came to 22 bases. The V gene's germline CDR1 is LNHDA and CDR2 SQIVND (reference sequence).

The chain has TRBV19 and TRBJ2-7, with D tentatively TRBD2 (6 bases). The CDR3 contains 14 residues. Germline CDR1 and CDR2: LNHDA and SQIVND (reference sequence). Trimming took off 3 bases at V and 2 bases at J, with 11 bases between the two ends. In DNA, the CDR3 is TGTGCCAGTAGTATTCCGGGGAGGCCCTACGAGCAGTACTTC. This gives the protein CASSIPGRPYEQYF.

The rearrangement links TRBV4-1 to TRBJ2-7, with D perhaps matching TRBD1 (5 bases). Germline assignment: CDR1 MGHRA and CDR2 YSYEKL. The V end was cut by 0 bases, the J end by 2 bases, with 20 bases between. CDR3 length equals 18 residues. CDR3 nucleotide sequence: TGCGCCAGCAGCCAAGATCATGGTGGCAGGGAAGGGGCCTACGAGCAGTACTTC. Translating it yields CASSQDHGGREGAYEQYF.

V usage is TRBV10-2 and J usage is TRBJ2-1; the match to TRBD1 covers 8 bases. CDR3 length: 13 residues. The V and J ends lost 6 bases and 14 bases, in that order; junction bases with no gene match: 12. In germline, CDR1 is WSHSY, CDR2 SAAADI. The CDR3 loop reads CASSDKTGVYEFF. In nucleotides, the CDR3 is TGCGCCAGCAGCGACAAGACAGGGGTGTATGAGTTCTTC.

The chain combines TRBV19 with TRBJ1-5; maybe TRBD1 (5 bases). The CDR3 extends over 13 amino acids. Between the trimmed V and J ends, which lost 10 bases and 0 bases, there was a span of 10 bases. Looked up from germline, CDR1 is LNHDA and CDR2 is SQIVND (reference sequence). The CDR3 DNA is TGTGCCACTTCACAGGATAGCAATCAGCCCCAGCATTTT. Residues: CATSQDSNQPQHF.

This rearrangement joins TRBV10-3 to TRBJ2-5, with D perhaps TRBD1 (6 bases). CDR1 and CDR2 from the germline V gene are ENHRY and SYGVKD. This CDR3 is built from 15 residues. The V gene lost 9 bases and the J gene lost 3 bases, with 20 bases spanning the gap. The CDR3 reads CAIQQARGEKETQYF. DNA of the CDR3: TGTGCCATTCAACAGGCCAGGGGTGAAAAAGAGACCCAGTACTTC.

V gene TRBV23-1 combines with J gene TRBJ1-4, with D hard to call. TRBV23-1 is assigned to the ORF class and has an uncertain function. The CDR3 is 12 residues long. V shed 7 bases and J shed 7 bases, with 10 bases lying between them. The CDR3 protein is CASMAIFEKLFF. The CDR3 nucleotides are TGCGCCAGCATGGCAATTTTTGAAAAACTGTTTTTT.

The V and J genes are TRBV10-2 and TRBJ1-2; no reliable D call. Trimming took off 4 bases at V and 4 bases at J, with 19 bases between the two ends. Germline CDR1 WSHSY, CDR2 SAAADI. The length of the CDR3 is 16 residues. CDR3 DNA sequence: TGCGCCAGCAGTGGATCCTTGACTAATCCCACCTATGGCTACACCTTC. Protein: CASSGSLTNPTYGYTF.

This clone was observed a few times. The rearrangement uses TRBV5-1 and TRBJ2-7, with 7 positions matching TRBD1. CDR3 length: 17 amino acids. The germline CDR1 and CDR2 sequences are SGHRS and YFSETQ. The V and J ends lost 0 bases and 1 base, in that order; junction bases with no gene match: 10. The CDR3 DNA sequence: TGCGCCAGCAGCTTGGGAGGTCCGGGACAGCCTTCCTACGAGCAGTACTTC. As protein: CASSLGGPGQPSYEQYF.

The J gene is TRBJ2-4, the V gene TRBV18, with D perhaps TRBD2 (6 bases). Germline CDR1 is KGHSH and CDR2 is LQKENI. The V end lost 3 bases, the J end lost 1 base, and 13 bases lay between the germline ends. The CDR3 totals 16 residues. In DNA, the CDR3 is TGTGCCAGCTCACCTGGTTGGAGGGGTGCCAAAAACATTCAGTACTTC. Translated, it gives CASSPGWRGAKNIQYF.

V gene TRBV2 combines with J gene TRBJ1-3; no firm D call. CDR3 size: 18 residues. Trimming took off 0 bases at V and 0 bases at J, with 15 bases between the two ends. Germline CDR1 and CDR2: SNHLY and FYNNEI. The CDR3 DNA sequence: TGTGCCAGCAGTGAAGCGCTTCCGGGAAAAAACTCTGGAAACACCATATATTTT. Its protein product is CASSEALPGKNSGNTIYF.

The V call is TRBV6-5, the J call TRBJ1-1; weak D call: TRBD1 (5 bases). Germline values: CDR1 MNHEY, CDR2 SVGAGI. The CDR3 length is 15 residues. The V gene lost 6 bases and the J gene lost 1 base, with 15 bases spanning the gap. The CDR3 DNA sequence: TGTGCCAGCAGAAACCGGGGGGAGTGGAACACTGAAGCTTTCTTT. Protein sequence: CASRNRGEWNTEAFF.

This chain joins TRBV29-1 and TRBJ1-2; 7 nucleotides match TRBD1. The germline gives CDR1 SQVTM, CDR2 ANQGSEA. The CDR3 runs 16 residues. Trimming cost V 3 bases and J 4 bases; bases outside gene matches: 14. CDR3 nucleotide sequence: TGCAGCGTTGACAGATACGATTGGGACAGCATCTATGGCTACACCTTC. This encodes CSVDRYDWDSIYGYTF.

The chain links TRBV7-9 to TRBJ1-2, with unresolved D. With 6 bases removed from V and 5 bases from J, the gap between germline ends came to 7 bases. The germline CDR1 and CDR2 sequences are SEHNR and FQNEAQ (reference sequence). The CDR3 contains 11 residues. The CDR3 region has the DNA TGTGCCAGCAGTCAGGTTTATGGCTACACCTTC. It translates to CASSQVYGYTF.

This rearrangement joins TRBV11-3 to TRBJ2-6; D remains unclear. The CDR3 covers 18 residues. Trimming removed 1 base from V and 0 bases from J, with 13 bases in between. CDR1 and CDR2 from the germline V gene are SGHNT and YENEEA. The chain's CDR3 is CASSLGGASHSGANVLTF. The CDR3, as DNA: TGTGCCAGCAGCTTAGGAGGAGCCTCTCACTCTGGGGCCAACGTCCTGACTTTC.

The genes are TRBV6-6 and TRBJ2-5; 7 bases line up with TRBD2. The CDR3 has 16 residues. Unmatched junction bases numbered 12, after V lost 3 bases and J lost 5 bases. The germline CDR1 and CDR2 sequences are MNHNY and SVGAGI (reference sequence). CDR3 in amino acids: CASSYLRGRAVETQYF. The CDR3, as DNA: TGTGCCAGCAGTTATTTACGGGGGAGGGCTGTGGAGACCCAGTACTTC.

This clone was counted once. V usage is TRBV5-1 and J usage is TRBJ2-5, with a possible D match to TRBD1 (6 bases). The J call could be wrong; TRBJ2-7 is a better fit for the DNA end. Germline V gene sequence: CDR1 SGHRS, CDR2 YFSETQ. CDR3 length: 14 residues. As DNA, the CDR3 is TGCGCCAGCAGCCCTCGGGACAACACCTACGAGCAGTACTTC. It is translated as CASSPRDNTYEQYF.